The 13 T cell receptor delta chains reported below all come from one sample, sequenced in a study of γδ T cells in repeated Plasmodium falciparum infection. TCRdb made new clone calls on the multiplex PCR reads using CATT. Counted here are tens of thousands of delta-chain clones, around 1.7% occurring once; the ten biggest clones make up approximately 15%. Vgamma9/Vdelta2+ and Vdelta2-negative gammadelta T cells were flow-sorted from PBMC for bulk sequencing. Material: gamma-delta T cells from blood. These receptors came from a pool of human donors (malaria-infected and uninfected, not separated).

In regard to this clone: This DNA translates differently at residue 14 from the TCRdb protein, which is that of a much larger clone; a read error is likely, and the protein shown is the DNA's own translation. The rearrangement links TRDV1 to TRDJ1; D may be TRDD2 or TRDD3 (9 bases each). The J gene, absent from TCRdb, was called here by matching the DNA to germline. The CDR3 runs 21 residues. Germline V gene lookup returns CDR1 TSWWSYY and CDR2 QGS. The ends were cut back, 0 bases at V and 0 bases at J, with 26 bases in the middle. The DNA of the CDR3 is TGTGCTCTTGGGGAACTCCCTTCCTACTTTACTGGGGGACACTACACCGATAAACTCATCTTT. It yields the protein CALGELPSYFTGGHYTDKLIF.

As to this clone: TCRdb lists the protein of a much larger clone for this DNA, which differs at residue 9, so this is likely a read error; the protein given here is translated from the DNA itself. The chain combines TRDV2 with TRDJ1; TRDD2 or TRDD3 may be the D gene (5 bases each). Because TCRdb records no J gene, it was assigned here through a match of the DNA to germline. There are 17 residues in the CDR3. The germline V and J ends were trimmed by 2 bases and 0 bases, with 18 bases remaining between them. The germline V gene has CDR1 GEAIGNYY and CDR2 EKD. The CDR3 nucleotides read TGTGCCTGTGACAACCGCCTACTGGAGTTTAACACCGATAAACTCATCTTT. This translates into CACDNRLLEFNTDKLIF.

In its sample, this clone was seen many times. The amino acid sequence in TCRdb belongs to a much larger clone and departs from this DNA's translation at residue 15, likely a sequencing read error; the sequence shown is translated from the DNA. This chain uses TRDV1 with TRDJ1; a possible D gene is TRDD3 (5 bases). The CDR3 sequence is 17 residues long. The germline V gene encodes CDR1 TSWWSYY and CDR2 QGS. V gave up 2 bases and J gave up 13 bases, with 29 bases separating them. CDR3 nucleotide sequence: TGTGCTCTTGGGGAAGTTACCGTACTGGTTTTCACCGATAAAGCCATCTTT. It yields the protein CALGEVTVLVFTDKAIF.

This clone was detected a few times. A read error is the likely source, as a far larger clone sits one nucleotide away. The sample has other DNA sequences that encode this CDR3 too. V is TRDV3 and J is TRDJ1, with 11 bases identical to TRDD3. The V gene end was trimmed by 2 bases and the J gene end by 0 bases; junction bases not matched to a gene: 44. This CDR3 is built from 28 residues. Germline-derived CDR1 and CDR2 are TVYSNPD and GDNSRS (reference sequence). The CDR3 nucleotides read TGTGCCTTTGGTGGTTCCTCCCCGCTGGGGGATACAGGGAGCGCATGTTTACGGATAGCTACGTACACCGATAAACTCATCTTT. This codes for CAFGGSSPLGDTGSACLRIATYTDKLIF. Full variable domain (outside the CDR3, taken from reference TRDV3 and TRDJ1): CDKVTQSSPDQTVASGSEVVLLCTYDTVYSNPDLFWYRIRPDYSFQFVFYGDNSRSEGADFTQGRFSVKHILTQKAFHLVISPVRTEDSATYYCAFGGSSPLGDTGSACLRIATYTDKLIFGKGTRVTVEP.

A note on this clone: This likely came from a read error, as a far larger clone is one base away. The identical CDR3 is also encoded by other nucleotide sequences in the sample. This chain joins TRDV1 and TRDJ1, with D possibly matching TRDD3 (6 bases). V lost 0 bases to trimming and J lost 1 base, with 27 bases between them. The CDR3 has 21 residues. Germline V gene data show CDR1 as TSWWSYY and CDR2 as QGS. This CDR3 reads CALGELGHYFGYLRPTDKLIF. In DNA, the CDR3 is TGTGCTCTTGGGGAACTAGGGCATTACTTCGGATACCTGAGGCCCACCGATAAACTCATCTTT.

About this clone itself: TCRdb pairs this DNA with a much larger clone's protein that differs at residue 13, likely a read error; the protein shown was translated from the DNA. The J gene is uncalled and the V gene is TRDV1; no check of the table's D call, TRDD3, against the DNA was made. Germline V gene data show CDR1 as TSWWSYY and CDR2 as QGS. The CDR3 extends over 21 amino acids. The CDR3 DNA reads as TGTGCTCTTGGGGGCGGTCCTACGGGGCGGTGTCCATCTAACTACACCGATAAACTCATCTTC. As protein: CALGGGPTGRCPSNYTDKLIF.

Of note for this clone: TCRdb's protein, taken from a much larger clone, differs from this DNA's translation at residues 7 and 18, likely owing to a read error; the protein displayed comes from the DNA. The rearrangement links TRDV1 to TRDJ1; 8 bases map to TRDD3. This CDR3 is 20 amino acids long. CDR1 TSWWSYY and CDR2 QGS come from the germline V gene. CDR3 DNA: TGTGCTCTTGGGGAAATCCCTCCTAAGCACTGGGGGCTCTACACCGATAAACCCATCTTT. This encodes CALGEIPPKHWGLYTDKPIF.

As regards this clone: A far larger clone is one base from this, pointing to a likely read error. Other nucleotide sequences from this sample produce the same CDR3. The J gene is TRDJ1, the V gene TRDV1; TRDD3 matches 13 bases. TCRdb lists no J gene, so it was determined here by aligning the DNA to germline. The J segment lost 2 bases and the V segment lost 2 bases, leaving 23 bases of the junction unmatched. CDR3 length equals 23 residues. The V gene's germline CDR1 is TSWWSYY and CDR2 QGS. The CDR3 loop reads CALGEIGGTSSSYWGIRTDKLIF. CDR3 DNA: TGTGCTCTTGGGGAAATTGGGGGAACTTCCTCCTCATACTGGGGGATACGGACCGATAAACTCATCTTT.

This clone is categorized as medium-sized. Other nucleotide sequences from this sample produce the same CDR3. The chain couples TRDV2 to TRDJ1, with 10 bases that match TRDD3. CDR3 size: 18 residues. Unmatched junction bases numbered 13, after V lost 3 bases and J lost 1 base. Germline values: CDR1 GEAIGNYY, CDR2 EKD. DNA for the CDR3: TGTGCCTGTGACCCCTTAGGGGGTGGGGGATACTCCACCGATAAACTCATCTTT. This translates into CACDPLGGGGYSTDKLIF.

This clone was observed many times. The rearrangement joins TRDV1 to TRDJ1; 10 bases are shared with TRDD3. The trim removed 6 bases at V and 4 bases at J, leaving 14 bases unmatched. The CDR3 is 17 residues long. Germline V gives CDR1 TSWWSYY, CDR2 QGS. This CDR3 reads CALGMRGIRRVFDKLIF. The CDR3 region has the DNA TGTGCTCTTGGAATGAGGGGGATACGCCGCGTGTTCGATAAACTCATCTTT.

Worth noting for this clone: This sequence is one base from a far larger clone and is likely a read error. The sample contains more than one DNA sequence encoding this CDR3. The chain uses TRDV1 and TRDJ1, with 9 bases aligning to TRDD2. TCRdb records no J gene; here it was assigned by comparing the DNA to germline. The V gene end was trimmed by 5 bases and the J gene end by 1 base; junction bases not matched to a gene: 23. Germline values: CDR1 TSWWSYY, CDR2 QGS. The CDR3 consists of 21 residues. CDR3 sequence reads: CALGLTFLPVLGDNPTDKLIF. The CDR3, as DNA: TGTGCTCTTGGGCTAACCTTCCTACCCGTACTGGGAGATAATCCCACCGATAAACTCATCTTT.

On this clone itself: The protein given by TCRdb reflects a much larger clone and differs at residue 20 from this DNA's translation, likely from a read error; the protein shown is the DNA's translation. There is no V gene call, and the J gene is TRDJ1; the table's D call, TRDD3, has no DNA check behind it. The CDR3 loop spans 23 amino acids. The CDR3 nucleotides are TGTGCTCTTGGGGAACTAGGCACCTTCCTACCCTGGGGGACCCGGGAGGTTGCCGATAGACTCATCTTT. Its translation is CALGELGTFLPWGTREVADRLIF.

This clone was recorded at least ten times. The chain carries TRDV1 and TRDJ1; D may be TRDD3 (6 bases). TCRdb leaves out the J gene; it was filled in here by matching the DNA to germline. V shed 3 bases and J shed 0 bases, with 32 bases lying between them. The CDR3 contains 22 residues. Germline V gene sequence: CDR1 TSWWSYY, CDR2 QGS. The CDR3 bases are TGTGCTCTTGGGGACCCACGGCCGGGGCCCTGGGGATTATTATCGTACACCGATAAACTCATCTTT. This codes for CALGDPRPGPWGLLSYTDKLIF.